This T cell receptor beta chain was identified in a study of cytotoxic CD8 clonotypes in ibrutinib-treated CLL (TCRdb year 2021). General notes on the study: The cohort included more than 14 treatment-naive and ten to eleven relapsed/refractory patients; 17 were IGHV unmutated. Partial responses were observed in about 24 patients and complete responses in 2; after a median follow-up of roughly 72 months, remission was maintained in approximately 14 patients and progression was observed in about twelve. Response samples were taken after a median of approximately eleven months on treatment, ranging from about 6 to 40 months. On average, each sample had some 260,000 productive templates and under 95,000 productive rearrangements. Longitudinal samples were available for about 30% of the roughly 90 trial participants. Cryopreserved peripheral blood mononuclear cells were obtained before treatment, at response, and at either sustained remission or disease progression. Every sample from remission and from progressive disease was obtained while the patients were still on ibrutinib. Overall results and qualifications from the work: Clonality rose at ibrutinib response, remained stable during sustained remission, and dropped back toward baseline at progression. Baseline clonality was found to be higher than that of age-matched healthy donors and was strongly correlated with circulating CD8+ T-cell counts. Lymph node repertoires were not examined, and the timing of sampling was not matched between patients in sustained remission and those whose disease progressed. Public clonotypes were rare and either shrank or stayed stable during treatment, and the rise in clonality at ibrutinib response reflected expansion of private clonotypes.

Each clonotype received, on average, 10x coverage in deep resolution sequencing performed on a MiSeq, where the target depth lay between 1 in 1 million and 1 in 200,000 T cells. The immunoSEQ hsTCRB Kit was used to generate the TCR beta libraries. As for the authors' bioinformatics: Data were analyzed with ImmunoSEQ Data Assistant and ImmunoSEQ Analyzer, with V, D and J genes assigned per IMGT definitions. Clonality, which ranges from 0 to 1, was calculated as one minus the normalized Shannon entropy of productive rearrangement frequencies. Public clonotype analysis was restricted to overrepresented clonotypes comprising at least 0.05% of each patient's repertoire. Some 13 age-matched healthy donor repertoires from immuneACCESS served as clonality controls. Imported from immuneACCESS, the table was reduced by TCRdb to in-frame sequences with V and J called. These copies leave out some clones; in studies compared against another copy, an unresolved V gene accounts for under half, and the cause of the remainder is not known. V, J and clone size derive from that table, while D and trimming were established from the DNA sequence. The sample table holds tens of thousands of clones, of which roughly three fifths were seen once. Roughly 22% of the sample is held by the ten biggest clonotypes.

The sample's time point label, in plain terms: 20 to 30 months on ibrutinib. For TCR beta library preparation, 1.5 to 2 micrograms of genomic DNA were extracted from the cryopreserved PBMCs. Longitudinal blood samples from CLL patients on ibrutinib monotherapy were analyzed using high-throughput TCR beta sequencing. The patients were enrolled in a single-center, open-label phase 2 trial of ibrutinib monotherapy. The junction shows trimming of 1 base on V and 6 bases on J, plus 8 bases between the germline ends. From cysteine to valine, the CDR3 is 12 amino acids long. Just CDR3 DNA is preserved here, 36 bases in frame from base 1. Looking up the germline V gene (reference sequence) yields CDR1 SGHKS and CDR2 YYEKEE. Remarks on this clone: It lacks a known antigen. Base qualities are not provided; no much larger clone lies one nucleotide away.

The chain joins TRBV5-5 to TRBJ2-7; a weak D assignment points to TRBD1 (6 bases agree). This receptor was obtained from a human donor with chronic lymphocytic leukemia. Sequencing used PBMCs, obtained after 24 months of ibrutinib treatment. DNA sequence: TGTGCCAGCAGCTTGTGGGGGCCCGAGCAGTACGTC. This yields the protein CASSLWGPEQYV.